This T cell receptor (beta chain) was profiled in a study of Ad26.COV2.S vaccination and SARS-CoV-2 variants. Study-level points and caveats: The authors reported substantial breadth in spike-specific CD8+ and CD4+ T cell responses after vaccination. Spike-specific TCR breadth was greater after Ad26.COV2.S than placebo. In TCR breadth and depth analyses, total T cell responses may have been underestimated. Recipients of vaccine and of placebo showed similar breadth of their non-spike TCR repertoires.

Some clones are missing from TCRdb's copy, which holds only in-frame ones; the method was immunoSEQ multiplex PCR. The repertoire holds roughly 100,000 clones, around three quarters seen once, with roughly 17% in the top ten. V lost 3 bases and J lost 4; bases outside the gene matches: 8. Per the germline V gene, CDR1 is LNHDA and CDR2 is SQIVND (reference sequence). The CDR3 has 16 amino acids. As concerns this clone: Its target is not known.

This TCR derives from a human donor who had recovered from COVID-19. The starting material was peripheral blood, obtained after recovery from COVID-19. The chain couples TRBV19 to TRBJ2-3, with 9 bases that match TRBD2. CDR3 DNA: TGTGCCAGTAGTATTAGAGCGGGGGGATCATCAGATACGCAGTATTTT. Translation gives CASSIRAGGSSDTQYF.